The source of this TCR beta chain is a study of blood T cell repertoires in COVID-19. Looking at the study overall: PBMCs, B-cell-depleted T cells, or T cells provided the cDNA or gDNA that made up the material.

Seattle researchers signed up patients amid active infection and tracked them longitudinally. Sequencing was performed with immunoSEQ multiplex PCR; in TCRdb, only in-frame clones are kept and a portion is missing. The sample lists roughly 410,000 clones, around 91% occurring once. This clone was seen once. Sample: peripheral blood. The sequence came from a woman aged 40 to 50 with COVID-19, enrolled during active disease.

The CDR3 is CASCSGTANEKLFF. As DNA, the CDR3 is TGTGCCAGCTGTTCCGGGACAGCGAATGAAAAACTGTTTTTT. The chain recombines TRBV6-5 with TRBJ1-4; 7 bases line up with TRBD1. Germline V lookup: CDR1 MNHEY, CDR2 SVGAGI. J was trimmed by 5 bases and V by 8 bases; bases with no gene match: 8. This CDR3 has 14 amino acids.